This is a list of T cell receptor beta chains from one sample in a study of blood T cell repertoires in COVID-19. Assay used: immunoSEQ multiplex PCR; TCRdb lists only in-frame clones, some missing. The sample holds around 100,000 clones, roughly 90% seen once. Source material: peripheral blood. The receptors stem from a woman in her sixties with acute or convalescent COVID-19. Both conserved end residues are part of each CDR3. A D gene is named only where the DNA matches it firmly. Size tells how often a clone was seen (once, few, many) or the class of an expanded clone, and some rows leave it out.

v_call	clone_size	d_call	j_call	cdr3_nt	cdr3_aa
TRBV20-1	.	TRBD1	TRBJ1-5	TGCAGTGCTAGTATCGGGACAGGGGACCAGCCCCAGCATTTT	CSASIGTGDQPQHF
TRBV6-5	.	.	TRBJ1-1	TGTGCCAGCAGTTCTAGGACTGAAGCTTTCTTT	CASSSRTEAFF
TRBV19	.	TRBD2	TRBJ2-1	TGTGCCAGTAGTATCCGGGGAGGGAGCTACAATGAGCAGTTCTTC	CASSIRGGSYNEQFF
TRBV30	.	.	TRBJ1-6	TGTGCCTGGAGTAGAGGACAGAAATTTTCACCCCTCCACTTT	CAWSRGQKFSPLHF
TRBV7-8	.	.	TRBJ2-7	TGTGCCAGCAGCTTTAGCGGCAGCTACGAGCAGTACTTC	CASSFSGSYEQYF
TRBV7-8	.	.	TRBJ1-1	TGTGCCAGCAGCCCAGCAGGGGCATCGAACACTGAAGCTTTCTTT	CASSPAGASNTEAFF
TRBV25-1	.	TRBD1	TRBJ1-6	TGTGCCAGCAGCTACGGTTCAGGGGGCAATTCACCCCTCCACTTT	CASSYGSGGNSPLHF
TRBV5-1	.	TRBD1	TRBJ1-5	TGCGCCAGCAGCTTGGGGGGGACAGGTTTCCAGCCCCAGCATTTT	CASSLGGTGFQPQHF
TRBV29-1	few	.	TRBJ2-2	TGCAGCGTTGAGACAGCGAACACCGGGGAGCTGTTTTTT	CSVETANTGELFF
TRBV25-1	.	.	TRBJ2-3	TGTGCCAGCAGTGTGGTCACGACTGAGACAGATACGCAGTATTTT	CASSVVTTETDTQYF
TRBV4-1	.	.	TRBJ1-4	TGCGCCAGCAGCCACCGGGAGGGGGAAACTAATGAAAAACTGTTTTTT	CASSHREGETNEKLFF
TRBV11-3	.	TRBD2	TRBJ2-3	TGTGCCAGCAGCCCGGGGGGGGGTTCGGATACGCAGTATTTT	CASSPGGGSDTQYF
TRBV5-5	.	.	TRBJ2-7	TGTGCCAGCAGCTCCCTAAGTTTCACCTACGAGCAGTACTTC	CASSSLSFTYEQYF
TRBV6-5	.	.	TRBJ1-3	TGTGCCAGCAGGACTGCACTTTCTGGAAACACCATATATTTT	CASRTALSGNTIYF
TRBV7-3	.	TRBD1	TRBJ1-6	TGTGCCAGCAGCTCCCGGGACAGAAATTCACCCCTCCACTTT	CASSSRDRNSPLHF
TRBV10-3	.	TRBD1	TRBJ1-5	TGTGCCATCAGTCAGACAGGGGATCGGCCCCAGCATTTT	CAISQTGDRPQHF
TRBV10-3	.	.	TRBJ1-5	TGTGCCATCAGTGATAGCAAAGGTTACAATCAGCCCCAGCATTTT	CAISDSKGYNQPQHF
TRBV29-1	.	TRBD2	TRBJ2-3	TGCAGCATCGCAGGAGGGACTAGCGGGAGGGAAAATACGCAGTATTTT	CSIAGGTSGRENTQYF
TRBV4-1	.	TRBD1	TRBJ1-5	TGCGCCAGCAGCCAAGAGAGGGACAGCGGCAATCAGCCCCAGCATTTT	CASSQERDSGNQPQHF
TRBV12-3/TRBV12-4	.	.	TRBJ1-1	TGTGCCAGCAGTTTAGACGGGAACACTGAAGCTTTCTTT	CASSLDGNTEAFF
TRBV6-5	.	.	TRBJ2-1	TGTGCCAGCAGTAGTGGCTGGAGCTCCTACAATGAGCAGTTCTTC	CASSSGWSSYNEQFF
TRBV14	.	.	TRBJ2-4	TGTGCCAGCAGCCACCTGGACTGGAACATTCAGTACTTC	CASSHLDWNIQYF
TRBV10-3	.	.	TRBJ1-1	TGTGCCATCAGTGAGTCGAACAGCATGAACACTGAAGCTTTCTTT	CAISESNSMNTEAFF
TRBV14	.	.	TRBJ1-3	TGTGCCAGCAGCCAATGGACTGCTGGAAACACCATATATTTT	CASSQWTAGNTIYF
TRBV7-2	.	.	TRBJ1-3	TGTGCCAGCAGCTTAGTACCGGAGCCAGGAAACACCATATATTTT	CASSLVPEPGNTIYF
TRBV6-6	.	.	TRBJ1-2	TGTGCCAGCACCCTAACGGGAGGGGCCAGGGGCTACACCTTC	CASTLTGGARGYTF
TRBV6-5	.	.	TRBJ1-2	TGTGCCAGCAGTCAGGGACCCGGGGAGGGGGGCTACACCTTC	CASSQGPGEGGYTF
TRBV10-2	.	TRBD1	TRBJ1-2	TGCGCCAGCAGTGAGTTAGGCCCGGGACAGGCGTCCTATGGCTACACCTTC	CASSELGPGQASYGYTF
TRBV11-3	.	TRBD2	TRBJ2-2	TGTGCCAGCACCCCAAGCGGGAGGTACACCGGGGAGCTGTTTTTT	CASTPSGRYTGELFF
TRBV30	.	.	TRBJ1-3	TGTGCCTGGAGGGGCGGGGGGAAGATATATTTT	CAWRGGGKIYF
TRBV28	.	.	TRBJ2-7	TGTGCCAGCAGTACTCAACAGTTAAGCTCCTACGAGCAGTACTTC	CASSTQQLSSYEQYF
TRBV12-3/TRBV12-4	.	.	TRBJ1-5	TGTGCCAGCAGTGGGCAGTTGAATGAGCCCCAGCATTTT	CASSGQLNEPQHF
TRBV3-1/TRBV3-2	.	TRBD2	TRBJ2-3	TGTGCCAGCAGCCCAAGAAGGGGACTAGCGGGAAACACAGATACGCAGTATTTT	CASSPRRGLAGNTDTQYF
TRBV5-1	.	.	TRBJ2-3	TGCGCCAGCAGCTACCAGGGTGCAGATACGCAGTATTTT	CASSYQGADTQYF
TRBV7-3	.	TRBD1	TRBJ2-1	TGTGCCAGCAGCCAAAACAGGGTGGGACAGCTCAACAATGAGCAGTTCTTC	CASSQNRVGQLNNEQFF